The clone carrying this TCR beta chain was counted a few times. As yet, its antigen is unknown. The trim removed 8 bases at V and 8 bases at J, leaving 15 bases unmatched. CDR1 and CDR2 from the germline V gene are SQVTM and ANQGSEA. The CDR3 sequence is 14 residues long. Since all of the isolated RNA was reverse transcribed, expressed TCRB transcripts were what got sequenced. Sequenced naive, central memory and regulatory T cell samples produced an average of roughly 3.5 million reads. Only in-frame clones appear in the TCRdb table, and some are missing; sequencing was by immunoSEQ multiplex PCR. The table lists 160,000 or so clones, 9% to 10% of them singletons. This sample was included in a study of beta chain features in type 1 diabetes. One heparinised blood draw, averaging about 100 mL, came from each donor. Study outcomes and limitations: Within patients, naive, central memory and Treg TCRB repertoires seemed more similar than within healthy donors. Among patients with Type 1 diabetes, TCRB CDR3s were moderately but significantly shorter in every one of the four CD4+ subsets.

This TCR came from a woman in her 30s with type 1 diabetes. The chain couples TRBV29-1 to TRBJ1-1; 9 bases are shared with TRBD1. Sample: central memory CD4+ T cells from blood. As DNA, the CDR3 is TGCAGCTCCGGACAGGGGTCTATTCCATCCGAAGCTTTCTTT. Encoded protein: CSSGQGSIPSEAFF.